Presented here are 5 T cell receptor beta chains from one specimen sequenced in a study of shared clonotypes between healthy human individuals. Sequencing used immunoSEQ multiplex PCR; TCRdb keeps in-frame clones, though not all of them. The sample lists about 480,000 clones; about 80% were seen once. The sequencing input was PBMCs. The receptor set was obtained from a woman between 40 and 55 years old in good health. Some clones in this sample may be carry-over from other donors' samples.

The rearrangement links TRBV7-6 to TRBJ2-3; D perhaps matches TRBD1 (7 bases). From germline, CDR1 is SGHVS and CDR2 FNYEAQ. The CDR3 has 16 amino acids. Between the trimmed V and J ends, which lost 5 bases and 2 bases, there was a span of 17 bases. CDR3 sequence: CASSPRQGLHTDTQYF. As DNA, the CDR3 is TGTGCCAGCAGCCCTAGACAGGGACTTCACACAGATACGCAGTATTTT.

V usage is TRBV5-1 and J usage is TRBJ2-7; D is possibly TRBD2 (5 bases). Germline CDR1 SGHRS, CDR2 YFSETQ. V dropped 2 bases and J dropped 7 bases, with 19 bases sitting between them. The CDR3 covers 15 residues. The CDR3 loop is CASSFLARPFGEQYF. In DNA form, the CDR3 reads TGCGCCAGCAGCTTCCTAGCCCGCCCGTTTGGGGAGCAGTACTTC.

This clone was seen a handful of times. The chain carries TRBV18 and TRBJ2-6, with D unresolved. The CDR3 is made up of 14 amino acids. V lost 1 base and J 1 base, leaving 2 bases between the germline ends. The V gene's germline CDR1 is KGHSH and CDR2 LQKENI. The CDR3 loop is CASSPQSGANVLTF. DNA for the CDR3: TGTGCCAGCTCACCACAGTCTGGGGCCAACGTCCTGACTTTC.

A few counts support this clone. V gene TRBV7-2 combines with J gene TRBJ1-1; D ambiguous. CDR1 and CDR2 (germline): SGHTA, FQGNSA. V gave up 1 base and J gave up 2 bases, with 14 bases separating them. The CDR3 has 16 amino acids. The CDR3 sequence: CASSLEWRSLNTEAFF. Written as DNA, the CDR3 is TGTGCCAGCAGCTTAGAGTGGCGTAGCTTAAACACTGAAGCTTTCTTT.

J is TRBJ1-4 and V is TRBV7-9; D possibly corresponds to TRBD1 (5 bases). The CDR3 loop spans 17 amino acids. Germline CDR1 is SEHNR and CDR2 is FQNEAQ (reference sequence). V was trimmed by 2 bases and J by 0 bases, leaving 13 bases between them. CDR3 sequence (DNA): TGTGCCAGCAGCTTAAACGGGGGAACCTCAACTAATGAAAAACTGTTTTTT. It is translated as CASSLNGGTSTNEKLFF.